Presented here are 29 T cell receptor beta chains from one specimen sequenced in a study of shared clonotypes between healthy human individuals. TCRdb keeps only in-frame clones here, not all; method: immunoSEQ multiplex PCR. The data contain about 2 million clones, around 95% of them singletons. The sequencing sample was made of naive CD4+ T cells sorted from blood. Subset indicated: CD45RA+ positively selected. These TCRs come from a man younger than 35 in good health.

The rearrangement uses TRBV18 and TRBJ2-3; 10 bases line up with TRBD2. Unmatched junction bases numbered 5, after V lost 2 bases and J lost 0 bases. CDR1 and CDR2 from the germline V gene are KGHSH and LQKENI. The CDR3 consists of 17 residues. The CDR3 here is CASSPYSAGGSTDTQYF. The CDR3 DNA reads as TGTGCCAGCTCACCATACTCAGCGGGGGGGAGCACAGATACGCAGTATTTT.

The V and J genes are TRBV29-1 and TRBJ1-4; D possibly corresponds to TRBD1 (6 bases). V dropped 2 bases and J dropped 0 bases, with 25 bases sitting between them. The length of the CDR3 is 20 residues. Germline loops: CDR1 SQVTM, CDR2 ANQGSEA. The CDR3, as DNA: TGCAGCGTTGAAATTGTCCGGGGGCGCGGGGGTAGGCCAACTAATGAAAAACTGTTTTTT. Amino acid sequence: CSVEIVRGRGGRPTNEKLFF.

The rearrangement links TRBV7-8 to TRBJ1-1; D unclear. The V gene lost 3 bases and the J gene lost 4 bases, with 9 bases spanning the gap. CDR1 and CDR2 from the germline V gene are SGHVS and FQNEAQ. This CDR3 has 13 residues. CDR3 bases: TGTGCCAGCAGCTTGCGGACCCGCACTGAAGCTTTCTTT. It specifies CASSLRTRTEAFF. Drawing the rest from reference TRBV7-8 and TRBJ1-1, the complete variable domain is GAGVSQSPRYKVAKRGQDVALRCDPISGHVSLFWYQQALGQGPEFLTYFQNEAQLDKSGLPSDRFFAERPEGSVSTLKIQRTQQEDSAVYLCASSLRTRTEAFFGQGTRLTVV.

The chain is built from TRBV11-3 and TRBJ2-3; D possibly corresponds to TRBD2 (5 bases). Deletions cut 5 bases from V and 0 bases from J, with 12 bases between. This CDR3 spans 15 amino acids. Germline CDR1 reads SGHNT; CDR2 reads YENEEA. CDR3: CASSRGRHSTDTQYF. CDR3 sequence (DNA): TGTGCCAGCAGCCGCGGGCGGCATAGCACAGATACGCAGTATTTT.

The rearrangement uses TRBV6-5 and TRBJ2-7; 8 bases map to TRBD1. V gave up 0 bases and J gave up 4 bases; unmatched junction bases: 5. The length of the CDR3 is 15 residues. CDR1 and CDR2 from the germline V gene are MNHEY and SVGAGI. The chain's CDR3 is CASSYSRGQAYEQYF. Written as DNA, the CDR3 is TGTGCCAGCAGTTACTCGAGGGGACAGGCGTACGAGCAGTACTTC.

The chain combines TRBV18 with TRBJ1-1, with D unresolved. V was cut by 3 bases and J by 2 bases, with 13 bases left in between. The CDR3 spans 15 residues. Per the germline V gene, CDR1 is KGHSH and CDR2 is LQKENI. The chain's CDR3 is CASSPPLVPNTEAFF. CDR3 nucleotide sequence: TGTGCCAGCTCACCCCCCCTGGTTCCCAACACTGAAGCTTTCTTT.

This sequence joins TRBV5-5 and TRBJ2-3, with 11 bases matching TRBD2. This CDR3 has 15 residues. The J segment lost 4 bases and the V segment lost 2 bases, leaving 3 bases of the junction unmatched. Looked up from germline, CDR1 is SGHKS and CDR2 is YYEKEE (reference sequence). The CDR3 is CASSFSSGRSDTQYF. Written as DNA, the CDR3 is TGTGCCAGCAGCTTTTCTAGCGGGAGGTCAGATACGCAGTATTTT.

The chain uses TRBV4-1 and TRBJ1-6; D might be TRBD1 (6 bases). Germline lookup yields CDR1 MGHRA and CDR2 YSYEKL. This CDR3 contains 17 residues. Trimming stripped 3 bases from V and 0 bases from J, with 12 bases between. CDR3 loop: CASSHTDRNSYNSPLHF. In nucleotides, the CDR3 is TGCGCCAGCAGCCATACCGACAGGAACTCCTATAATTCACCCCTCCACTTT.

The gene calls are TRBV27 and TRBJ2-5; D is ambiguous. With 5 bases removed from V and 4 bases from J, the gap between germline ends came to 11 bases. Germline V gives CDR1 MNHEY, CDR2 SMNVEV (reference sequence). This CDR3 comprises 13 residues. The CDR3 spells CASSAAPGETQYF. CDR3 DNA: TGTGCCAGCAGTGCCGCCCCGGGAGAGACCCAGTACTTC.

This rearrangement joins TRBV11-2 to TRBJ2-2; D is uncertain. This CDR3 has 17 residues. Trimming stripped 0 bases from V and 4 bases from J, with 15 bases between. Germline values: CDR1 SGHAT, CDR2 FQNNGV. As DNA, the CDR3 is TGTGCCAGCAGCTTAGATCTACGGGTGTGGGGCACCGGGGAGCTGTTTTTT. It specifies CASSLDLRVWGTGELFF.

The chain carries TRBV4-1 and TRBJ2-1, with 10 bases lining up with TRBD2. In germline, CDR1 is MGHRA, CDR2 YSYEKL. The CDR3 loop spans 16 amino acids. Trimming removed 1 base from V and 5 bases from J; junction bases left unmatched: 5. CDR3 protein: CASSQAAGGPNNEQFF. DNA of the CDR3: TGCGCCAGCAGCCAAGCAGCGGGAGGGCCCAACAATGAGCAGTTCTTC.

The chain employs TRBV28 and TRBJ2-7; possibly TRBD1 for D (6 bases). The CDR3 covers 12 residues. The V end lost 5 bases, the J end lost 11 bases, and 16 bases lay between the germline ends. In germline, CDR1 is MDHEN, CDR2 SYDVKM. CDR3 DNA: TGTGCCAGCAGTCCGACGGGACAATTTGAGTACTTC. Translating it yields CASSPTGQFEYF.

This chain uses TRBV6-6 with TRBJ2-7; perhaps TRBD2 as D (5 bases). In germline, CDR1 is MNHNY, CDR2 SVGAGI (reference sequence). The CDR3 extends over 13 amino acids. Trimming cost V 6 bases and J 6 bases, with 15 bases left between them. As DNA, the CDR3 is TGTGCCAGCAGCCGAGGCCCAGGAGGCGAGCAGTACTTC. It is translated as CASSRGPGGEQYF.

On this clone itself: Other DNA sequences of this sample code for an identical CDR3. The rearrangement uses TRBV18 and TRBJ1-4; D gene ambiguous. The V end lost 6 bases, the J end lost 0 bases, and 8 bases lay between the germline ends. The CDR3 extends over 14 amino acids. The germline V gene has CDR1 KGHSH and CDR2 LQKENI. The CDR3 coding sequence is TGTGCCAGCTCGCAAACAGCAACTAATGAAAAACTGTTTTTT. Its translation: CASSQTATNEKLFF.

CDR3 residues: CASSSLYNEQFF. CDR3 DNA: TGTGCCAGCAGCTCGTTGTACAATGAGCAGTTCTTC. V usage is TRBV11-3 and J usage is TRBJ2-1, with D uncertain. The germline V and J ends were trimmed by 4 bases and 4 bases, with 5 bases remaining between them. The V gene's germline CDR1 is SGHNT and CDR2 YENEEA. There are 12 residues in the CDR3.

This chain connects TRBV4-1 to TRBJ2-5; no clear D gene. V was shortened by 3 bases and J by 7 bases, with 24 bases between the two germline ends. The length of the CDR3 is 17 residues. The germline gives CDR1 MGHRA, CDR2 YSYEKL. CDR3 sequence (DNA): TGCGCCAGCAGCCACCCTCCTGGTGGCCTAGAAGAGCGGACCCAGTACTTC. Protein product: CASSHPPGGLEERTQYF.

The genes are TRBV10-3 and TRBJ2-3; 7 bases match TRBD1. V lost 2 bases, J lost 2 bases, and 7 bases stayed unmatched. CDR1 ENHRY and CDR2 SYGVKD come from the germline V gene. This CDR3 is built from 16 residues. CDR3 sequence: CAISEGTAKPTDTQYF. The DNA of the CDR3 is TGTGCCATCAGTGAGGGGACAGCCAAACCCACAGATACGCAGTATTTT.

V usage is TRBV18 and J usage is TRBJ1-2; no reliable D call. Germline V gene lookup returns CDR1 KGHSH and CDR2 LQKENI. The CDR3 has 12 amino acids. With 4 bases removed from V and 8 bases from J, the gap between germline ends came to 11 bases. CDR3 sequence (DNA): TGTGCCAGCTCACTACCCAACGGGGGCTACACCTTC. Its translation: CASSLPNGGYTF.

V gene TRBV2 combines with J gene TRBJ2-2, with D possibly TRBD1 on 5 matching bases. Germline lookup yields CDR1 SNHLY and CDR2 FYNNEI. Trimming left V 7 bases short and J 1 base short, with 10 bases between. The CDR3 runs to 14 residues. The CDR3 loop reads CASIGDLNTGELFF. The CDR3 region has the DNA TGTGCCAGCATAGGGGATCTGAACACCGGGGAGCTGTTTTTT.

The chain combines TRBV6-1 with TRBJ1-2; no clear D gene. Germline CDR1 MNHNS, CDR2 SASEGT. The CDR3 has 14 amino acids. V lost 3 bases and J lost 0, with 8 bases in between. The CDR3 is CASSESRSNYGYTF. The CDR3 coding sequence is TGTGCCAGCAGTGAGAGTCGCTCTAACTATGGCTACACCTTC.

The chain links TRBV19 to TRBJ1-5; possible D gene TRBD1, 5 bases. Trimming left V 9 bases short and J 0 bases short, with 12 bases between. The CDR3 is 14 residues long. The germline gives CDR1 LNHDA, CDR2 SQIVND (reference sequence). The chain's CDR3 is CASKVDNSNQPQHF. The CDR3 DNA is TGTGCCAGCAAGGTGGACAATAGCAATCAGCCCCAGCATTTT. Together with reference TRBV19 and TRBJ1-5, the CDR3 gives the full variable domain: DGGITQSPKYLFRKEGQNVTLSCEQNLNHDAMYWYRQDPGQGLRLIYYSQIVNDFQKGDIAEGYSVSREKKESFPLTVTSAQKNPTAFYLCASKVDNSNQPQHFGDGTRLSIL.

The V call is TRBV5-1, the J call TRBJ2-3; TRBD2 is a possible D gene (6 bases). The length of the CDR3 is 16 residues. Looked up from germline, CDR1 is SGHRS and CDR2 is YFSETQ. Trimming took off 0 bases at V and 6 bases at J, with 17 bases between the two ends. Here the CDR3 reads CASSLVGGTGPDTQYF. CDR3 bases: TGCGCCAGCAGCTTGGTAGGCGGGACGGGACCCGATACGCAGTATTTT.

In regard to this clone: The identical CDR3 is also encoded by other nucleotide sequences in the sample. The chain uses TRBV5-1 and TRBJ1-1, with 7 bases aligning to TRBD1. Per germline, CDR1 SGHRS and CDR2 YFSETQ. The trim removed 4 bases at V and 0 bases at J, leaving 3 bases unmatched. The CDR3 has 14 amino acids. Written as DNA, the CDR3 is TGCGCCAGCAGCCCGAGGGGGCTGAACACTGAAGCTTTCTTT. Translated: CASSPRGLNTEAFF.

The rearrangement links TRBV7-6 to TRBJ1-1; D remains unclear. The CDR3 totals 14 residues. V was shortened by 1 base and J by 5 bases, with 11 bases between the two germline ends. The germline V gene has CDR1 SGHVS and CDR2 FNYEAQ. CDR3: CASSLGLGETEAFF. CDR3 DNA: TGTGCCAGCAGCTTAGGGCTCGGAGAAACTGAAGCTTTCTTT.

This chain connects TRBV10-3 to TRBJ1-6; D gene uncertain. CDR3 size: 14 residues. The germline gives CDR1 ENHRY, CDR2 SYGVKD. V was clipped by 7 bases and J by 8 bases, with 15 bases between them. The DNA of the CDR3 is TGTGCCATCAAACGAGCCCTGTCGGATTCACCCCTCCACTTT. Translation gives CAIKRALSDSPLHF.

This clone has just one count. The chain links TRBV14 to TRBJ2-1, with TRBD2 matching 7 bases. V lost 6 bases, J lost 5 bases, and 1 base stayed unmatched. CDR1 SGHDN and CDR2 FVKESK come from the germline V gene. The CDR3 is made up of 12 amino acids. As DNA, the CDR3 is TGTGCCAGCAGGGGGACTAACAATGAGCAGTTCTTC. Translating it yields CASRGTNNEQFF. The full variable domain, in which reference TRBV14 and TRBJ2-1 provide the parts outside the CDR3, is EAGVTQFPSHSVIEKGQTVTLRCDPISGHDNLYWYRRVMGKEIKFLLHFVKESKQDESGMPNNRFLAERTGGTYSTLKVQPAELEDSGVYFCASRGTNNEQFFGPGTRLTVL.

The chain employs TRBV19 and TRBJ1-1; D uncertain. CDR3 size: 14 residues. Trimming took 6 bases from V and 1 from J, leaving 12 bases between them. The V gene's germline CDR1 is LNHDA and CDR2 SQIVND (reference sequence). CDR3 nucleotide sequence: TGTGCCAGTAGGGCAGGTTCAGGGAACACTGAAGCTTTCTTT. Translating it yields CASRAGSGNTEAFF.

The chain links TRBV5-6 to TRBJ2-3, with D maybe TRBD2 (5 bases). Looked up from germline, CDR1 is SGHDT and CDR2 is YYEEEE. Trimming pared 0 bases from V and 2 bases from J, leaving 13 bases between. The CDR3 covers 16 residues. The CDR3 spells CASSLGGPRNTDTQYF. The DNA of the CDR3 is TGTGCCAGCAGCTTGGGAGGGCCAAGGAACACAGATACGCAGTATTTT.

The chain recombines TRBV5-6 with TRBJ1-5; TRBD1 might be the D (6 bases). In germline, CDR1 is SGHDT, CDR2 YYEEEE. This CDR3 spans 14 amino acids. Between the trimmed V and J ends, which lost 4 bases and 7 bases, there was a span of 15 bases. Written as DNA, the CDR3 is TGTGCCAGCAGCCTCTCGAGGGGGGCCCAGCCCCAGCATTTT. Amino acids: CASSLSRGAQPQHF.